The T cell receptor (beta chain) under discussion was sequenced for a study of blood T cell repertoires in COVID-19. On the study more broadly: Samples taken during acute and convalescent COVID-19 were collected in the United States, Italy and Spain. The cDNA or gDNA used as material had been derived from T cells, B-cell-depleted T cells, or PBMCs.

Authors' analysis steps: Nucleated cell counts were estimated from reference gene primer amplification. TCRdb's table, derived via immunoSEQ multiplex PCR, lists solely in-frame clones and lacks some. The V and J calls and clone size were taken over from that table, and D and trimming were inferred from the DNA. The sample yields approximately 170,000 clones, more than 65% seen once. Germline-derived CDR1 and CDR2 are MNHEY and SVGAGI. With 5 bases removed from V and 12 bases from J, the gap between germline ends came to 19 bases. The CDR3 length is 13 residues. The J gene is TRBJ1-1, the V gene TRBV6-5; D is ambiguous. Material for sequencing was peripheral blood. This sequence was found in a man aged 65 to 79 with active or convalescent COVID-19. DNA of the CDR3: TGTGCCAGCAGTCAACCCGGGAGTATAACCCCTTTCTTT. Translation gives CASSQPGSITPFF.